This TCR beta chain was profiled in a study of blood T cell repertoires in COVID-19. Across the whole study: Some COVID-19 samples were acute and others convalescent; all came from the United States, Italy and Spain.

The study recruited people aged about 18 to 89 years across roughly 25 US areas. This table comes from immunoSEQ multiplex PCR, and its TCRdb copy is limited to in-frame clones, with some not included. The sample includes 180,000 or so clones, 75% to 90% of them seen just once. This CDR3 is built from 13 residues. The germline V gene has CDR1 SGHRS and CDR2 YFSETQ. Trimming cost V 6 bases and J 0 bases, with 6 bases left between them. The receptor was isolated from a woman aged 18 to 35 who had recovered from COVID-19. The sample was PBMCs or T cells enriched from blood (not recorded which). The chain uses TRBV5-1 and TRBJ2-2; D perhaps matches TRBD2 (5 bases). The CDR3 DNA reads TGCGCCAGCATCGGGGCGAACACCGGGGAGCTGTTTTTT. The encoded protein is CASIGANTGELFF.